This T cell receptor (beta chain) appears in the sequencing data of a study of beta chain features in type 1 diabetes (dated by TCRdb to 2017 to 2018). A note on the overall study: No differences in mean age, gender distribution, total cell number or subset yield were found between patients and healthy donors. A total of roughly 100 million sorted cells were examined across all samples, and the number of cells per subset was strongly correlated with RNA yield. The study compared TCRB repertoires of sorted circulating CD4+ T cell subsets between recently diagnosed type 1 diabetes patients and matched healthy donors. Naive and central memory subsets were obtained from all 30 or so donors, but regulatory and stem cell-like memory subsets were isolated from only 8 patients and roughly 8 healthy donors.

The entire amount of isolated RNA was reverse transcribed using the High Capacity cDNA Reverse Transcription Kit, so the sequenced TCRB transcripts were expressed ones. Naive, central memory and regulatory T cell samples underwent deep immunoSEQ sequencing, averaging approximately 3.5 million total reads per sample. After sorted cells were lysed in RLT buffer, RNA was extracted with DNase-treated RNeasy Micro or Mini kits, with the choice depending on cell number. Each cell subset was processed separately to prevent cross-contamination, with patient and healthy donor samples processed together. The immunoSEQ multiplex PCR was used to amplify TCRB sequences from cDNA, yielding 87-bp fragments that span the CDR3 region. Amplicons were sequenced on the Illumina HiSeq platform. In the source study's methods: PCR bias was corrected computationally using synthetic template baselines, and reads within Hamming distance 2 were collapsed, with unmergeable singletons discarded. Reads were aligned against IMGT to assign V, D and J genes, CDR3 length and insertions or deletions at six rearrangement sites. Clonotype counts were normalized to sorted cell number within each subset before computing true diversity and Gini coefficients with the tcR R package. The overlap coefficient, calculated on TCRB nucleotide sequences, was used to measure repertoire sharing. As a proxy for the pre-selection repertoire, out-of-frame TCRB sequences from naive cells were analyzed. TCRdb took this table from immuneACCESS and kept in-frame rearrangements with V and J called. Such tables lack part of the clones; where checked against another copy, unresolved V genes explain under half of the gap, and the rest is unexplained. For V, J and clone size, that table is used; D and trimming come from the DNA. The sample table contains 600,000 to 700,000 clones; only one count was recorded for roughly 13% of them. Approximately 0.022% of the sample is in the top ten clones.

Results the study describes overall, beyond this receptor: At VDJ recombination sites, patients with type 1 diabetes made fewer insertions and deleted more nucleotides, a pattern implying thymic rearrangement abnormalities. A moderate but significant shortening of TCRB CDR3 length was observed in type 1 diabetes patients in all four CD4+ subsets. Naive, central memory and regulatory TCRB repertoires appeared more similar among patients than among healthy donors. Only small numbers of individuals were included in the HLA sub-analyses, which left unresolved whether HLA type had any influence on TCRB rearrangement. Because cDNA was sequenced instead of genomic DNA, highly expressing activated cells could be over-represented, though the groups showed no difference in activation or CD3 levels. Shorter templates might have been favored by PCR, but patient and control samples were amplified and corrected together, so both groups would have been affected equally by any skew.

On this clone: It has no known antigen specificity. No base quality information exists; no much larger clone differs at one position. This sample also contains other DNA sequences that code for the same CDR3.

The germline V gene (reference sequence) sets CDR1 to SEHNR and CDR2 to FQNEAQ. The cysteine opens and the phenylalanine closes a CDR3 of 11 amino acids. CDR3 DNA only is kept here, 33 bases in frame from base 1. The junction carries 5 bases between V and J, which are trimmed by 4 bases and 5 bases respectively. Each donor gave one peripheral blood draw, averaging approximately 110 mL, which was collected into heparinised tubes. A BD FACSAria II and a panel including CD45RO, CCR7, CD25, CD127, CD95 and CD27 were used to sort naive, central memory, regulatory and stem cell-like memory CD4+ T cells. Purity was above 95% for every sorted population. Right away, PBMCs were isolated by Lymphoprep density gradient centrifugation and were stained directly, with no culture step. So that batch effects would be minimized, each experiment stained and sorted samples in pairs, pairing one healthy donor with one patient.

The sequence came from a man between 18 and 35 years old with type 1 diabetes. Sequences were obtained from naive CD4+ T cells from blood. Read against the paper, the sample's cell subset or site label means: true naive CD4+ T cells. This chain is built from TRBV7-9 and TRBJ2-5; the D gene is perhaps TRBD2, on 5 matching bases. The sequenced DNA: TGTGCCAGCAGCTCGGGGGAGACCCAGTACTTC. Its translation reads: CASSSGETQYF.